Ten or more counts support the clone carrying this T cell receptor (beta chain). The sample is drawn from a study of Graves' ophthalmopathy and Graves' hyperthyroidism. The TCR beta CDR3 regions underwent amplification from RNA transcripts. In the first round, RT-PCR was carried out with HTBI primers, and a multiplex PCR formed the second round. One entry per CDR3 protein, called by TCRdb with MiXCR from the multiplex PCR reads. The sample lists about 620,000 distinct CDR3 sequences, 22% occurring once. Germline-derived CDR1 and CDR2 are MNHEY and SMNVEV (reference sequence). This CDR3 has 14 residues. V shed 5 bases and J shed 3 bases, with 11 bases lying between them. Clinical symptoms, serum thyroxine, TRAb, thyroid ultrasound and orbital computed tomography formed the basis of diagnosis.

The chain employs TRBV27 and TRBJ1-5; D not resolved. Material for sequencing was peripheral blood. This TCR was recovered from a woman aged 18 to 35 with stable Graves' hyperthyroidism. Some clones in this sample may be carry-over from other donors' samples. The CDR3 here is CASSPRGNNQPQHF. Here the CDR3 DNA reads TGTGCCAGCAGTCCTCGGGGTAACAATCAGCCCCAGCATTTT.